This T cell receptor beta chain emerged from a study of T-cell memory formation after mild COVID-19. The CDR3 is made up of 18 amino acids. The V and J ends lost 4 bases and 2 bases, in that order; junction bases with no gene match: 12. Germline V gene sequence: CDR1 SEHNR, CDR2 FQNEAQ (reference sequence). TCRdb analysed the 5' RACE reads with MiXCR anew, one entry per CDR3 protein. The data contain 120,000 or so distinct CDR3 sequences, about 16% of them seen just once; the ten biggest clones take up 14%. This TCR came from an adult woman who had mild COVID-19 (a few samples of this study predate the infection). Cell type and time point are not known. The sample was PBMCs or a T cell subset sorted from them (not recorded which). This chain links TRBV7-9 with TRBJ2-5, with 11 bases identical to TRBD1. Here the CDR3 reads CASSSGTGGSKWQETQYF. The DNA of the CDR3 is TGTGCCAGCAGCTCCGGGACAGGGGGATCCAAGTGGCAAGAGACCCAGTACTTC.